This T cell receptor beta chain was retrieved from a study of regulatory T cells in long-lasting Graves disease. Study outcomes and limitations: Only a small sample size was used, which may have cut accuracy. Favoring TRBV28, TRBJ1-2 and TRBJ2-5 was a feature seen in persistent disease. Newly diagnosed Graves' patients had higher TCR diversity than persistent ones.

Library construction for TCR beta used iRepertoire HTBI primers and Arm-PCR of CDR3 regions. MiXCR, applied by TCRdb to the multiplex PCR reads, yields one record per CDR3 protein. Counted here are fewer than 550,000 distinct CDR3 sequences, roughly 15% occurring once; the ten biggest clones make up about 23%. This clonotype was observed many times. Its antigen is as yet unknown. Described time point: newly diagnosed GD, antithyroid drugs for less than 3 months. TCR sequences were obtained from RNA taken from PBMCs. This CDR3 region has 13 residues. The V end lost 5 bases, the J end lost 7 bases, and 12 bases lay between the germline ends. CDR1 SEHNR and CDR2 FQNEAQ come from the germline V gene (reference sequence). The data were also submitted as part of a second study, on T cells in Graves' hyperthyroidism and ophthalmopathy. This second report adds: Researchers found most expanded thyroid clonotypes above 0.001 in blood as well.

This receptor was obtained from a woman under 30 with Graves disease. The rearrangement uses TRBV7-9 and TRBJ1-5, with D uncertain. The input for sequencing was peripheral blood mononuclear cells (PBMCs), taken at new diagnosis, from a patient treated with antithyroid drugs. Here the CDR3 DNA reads TGTGCCAGCAGCCTCGGGATTTCGCAGCCCCAGCATTTT. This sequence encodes CASSLGISQPQHF.